These 28 T cell receptor beta chains share one sample of origin, sequenced in a study of T cells after yellow fever vaccination. Each CDR3 protein gets one entry after TCRdb re-called the 5' RACE reads with MiXCR. The sample contains a few hundred thousand distinct CDR3 sequences, 3% to 4.5% of which appear only once. The sequences come from PBMCs, collected 5 days after the yellow fever booster vaccination. The source is a man aged 18 to 35 who received the YFV17D yellow fever vaccine.

This clonotype was found a few times. The chain recombines TRBV2 with TRBJ2-5, with D perhaps assigned TRBD1 or TRBD2 (5 bases each). CDR1 and CDR2 from the germline V gene are SNHLY and FYNNEI. This CDR3 region has 15 residues. V gave up 1 base and J gave up 5 bases, with 14 bases separating them. This chain's CDR3 is CASSEGGIGDETQYF. For the CDR3, the DNA is TGTGCCAGCAGTGAAGGGGGGATTGGGGATGAGACCCAGTACTTC.

The table lists this clonotype with a few counts. The rearrangement uses TRBV5-1 and TRBJ2-1, with TRBD2 identical over 7 bases. The V and J ends lost 7 bases and 2 bases, in that order; junction bases with no gene match: 9. Germline V gene sequence: CDR1 SGHRS, CDR2 YFSETQ. The CDR3 is 15 amino acids. As DNA, the CDR3 is TGCGCCAGCTCTAGGGCTAGCGGAACCTACAATGAGCAGTTCTTC. As protein: CASSRASGTYNEQFF.

Comments on this clonotype: A much larger clonotype is one base distant, so this may be a read error. This chain connects TRBV4-1 to TRBJ1-3; no clear D. V dropped 5 bases and J dropped 0 bases, with 20 bases sitting between them. Germline CDR1 and CDR2: MGHRA and YSYEKL. CDR3 size: 18 residues. CDR3 DNA sequence: TGCGCCAGCAGCTTCTGCAAATTCGACCGGAGCTCTGGAAACACCATATATTTT. This encodes CASSFCKFDRSSGNTIYF.

There are many counts of this clonotype. The chain uses TRBV12-3 or TRBV12-4 and TRBJ2-6; D is undetermined. Deletions cut 1 base from V and 4 bases from J, with 8 bases between. The CDR3 loop spans 15 amino acids. The CDR3 sequence: CASSLGAVGANVLTF. Written as DNA, the CDR3 is TGTGCCAGCAGTTTAGGGGCGGTAGGGGCCAACGTCCTGACTTTC.

There are a few counts of this clonotype. The gene calls are TRBV6-5 and TRBJ2-5, with 8 nucleotides matching TRBD1. The CDR3 has 15 amino acids. V lost 5 bases to trimming and J lost 5 bases; unmatched junction nucleotides: 10. The germline gives CDR1 MNHEY, CDR2 SVGAGI. CDR3 residues: CASSPAGGVAETQYF. In DNA, the CDR3 is TGTGCCAGCAGTCCGGCAGGGGGCGTCGCGGAGACCCAGTACTTC.

This clonotype was found a few times. The DNA for the CDR3 is TGCAGTGCTAGGCGCGCCACCACAGATACGCAGTATTTT. It encodes CSARRATTDTQYF. The V gene is TRBV20-1, the J gene TRBJ2-3; D not certain. This CDR3 contains 13 residues. Germline CDR1 and CDR2: DFQATT and SNEGSKA (reference sequence). The germline V and J ends were trimmed by 3 bases and 2 bases, with 9 bases remaining between them.

This clonotype was seen at least ten times. This chain joins TRBV5-1 and TRBJ1-2; 8 bases align to TRBD1. Germline V gene sequence: CDR1 SGHRS, CDR2 YFSETQ. With 4 bases clipped from V and 2 bases from J, the junction kept 13 bases outside the gene matches. CDR3 length: 17 residues. The CDR3 nucleotides read TGCGCCAGCAGCGCGGGACAGGCCATGGGGGGAAACTATGGCTACACCTTC. Protein sequence: CASSAGQAMGGNYGYTF.

CDR3 region: CASSHDPRDSSTDTQYF. CDR3 nucleotide sequence: TGCGCCAGCAGCCATGACCCACGGGACTCGAGCACAGATACGCAGTATTTT. The V and J genes are TRBV4-3 and TRBJ2-3; TRBD2 is a possible D gene (6 bases). Germline CDR1 is LGHNA and CDR2 is YSLEER. The CDR3 loop spans 17 amino acids. The ends were cut back, 3 bases at V and 0 bases at J, with 16 bases in the middle.

This clonotype has at least ten counts. The genes are TRBV11-3 and TRBJ2-1; 7 bases agree with TRBD1. Germline V lookup: CDR1 SGHNT, CDR2 YENEEA. V lost 2 bases, J lost 5 bases, and 3 bases stayed unmatched. The CDR3 runs to 14 residues. The CDR3 spells CASSLQGENNEQFF. As DNA, the CDR3 is TGTGCCAGCAGCTTACAGGGGGAAAACAATGAGCAGTTCTTC.

This clonotype showed up many times. This chain links TRBV7-2 with TRBJ2-1; 8 positions agree with TRBD1. Trimming at V came to 2 bases and at J to 5 bases, leaving 8 bases not matched to a gene. The V gene's germline CDR1 is SGHTA and CDR2 FQGNSA. The CDR3 covers 16 residues. CDR3 in DNA: TGTGCCAGCAGCTTATGGCAGGGGGCTGGTAACAATGAGCAGTTCTTC. This sequence encodes CASSLWQGAGNNEQFF.

CDR3 DNA sequence: TGCGCCAGCAGCGCCGGCGGGGCCTCCTACGAGCAGTACTTC. Protein sequence: CASSAGGASYEQYF. The gene calls are TRBV5-1 and TRBJ2-7; tentatively, D is TRBD2 (6 bases). Trimming removed 4 bases from V and 0 bases from J, with 11 bases in between. The CDR3 extends over 14 amino acids. Germline loops: CDR1 SGHRS, CDR2 YFSETQ. Based on the CDR3 plus reference TRBV5-1 and TRBJ2-7, the full variable domain is KAGVTQTPRYLIKTRGQQVTLSCSPISGHRSVSWYQQTPGQGLQFLFEYFSETQRNKGNFPGRFSGRQFSNSRSEMNVSTLELGDSALYLCASSAGGASYEQYFGPGTRLTVT.

A few counts support this clonotype. For the CDR3, the DNA is TGTGCCAGCAGCTTAGGTGGCGGAGAGCAAGAGACCCAGTACTTC. It encodes CASSLGGGEQETQYF. The J gene is TRBJ2-5, the V gene TRBV7-2; no firm D call. This CDR3 comprises 15 residues. Germline V gene sequence: CDR1 SGHTA, CDR2 FQGNSA. The V end lost 1 base, the J end lost 2 bases, and 11 bases lay between the germline ends.

This clonotype was detected a few times. This CDR3 reads CASSGNRADEQYF. Written as DNA, the CDR3 is TGTGCCAGCAGCGGAAACAGGGCGGACGAGCAGTACTTC. The chain joins TRBV9 to TRBJ2-7, with D tentatively TRBD1 (6 bases). Germline lookup yields CDR1 SGDLS and CDR2 YYNGEE. The CDR3 sequence is 13 residues long. The germline V and J ends were trimmed by 3 bases and 5 bases, with 12 bases remaining between them.

In this sample, this clonotype turned up a few times. This chain links TRBV20-1 with TRBJ2-2; D is undetermined. V was shortened by 3 bases and J by 1 base, with 6 bases between the two germline ends. The V gene's germline CDR1 is DFQATT and CDR2 SNEGSKA (reference sequence). The CDR3 covers 13 residues. CDR3 coding DNA: TGCAGTGCTAGTAGGGAGAACACCGGGGAGCTGTTTTTT. Residues: CSASRENTGELFF.

This clonotype has only a few counts. The rearrangement uses TRBV7-8 and TRBJ2-2, with 8 bases aligning to TRBD2. The CDR3 is 16 amino acids. V was pared by 7 bases and J by 6 bases, with 13 bases of the junction left unmatched. Germline CDR1 reads SGHVS; CDR2 reads FQNEAQ. The CDR3 region is CASTPGSGGASGELFF. CDR3 bases: TGTGCCAGCACCCCTGGGAGCGGGGGCGCCTCCGGGGAGCTGTTTTTT.

This clonotype was detected ten times or more. CDR3 DNA: TGTGCCAGCAGCGTCTCCCCCCGGGACAGGCGGGAGACCCAGTACTTC. Translation gives CASSVSPRDRRETQYF. This chain links TRBV9 with TRBJ2-5; 8 nucleotides agree with TRBD1. The V and J ends lost 2 bases and 5 bases, in that order; junction bases with no gene match: 11. Looked up from germline, CDR1 is SGDLS and CDR2 is YYNGEE. This CDR3 contains 16 residues.

In its sample, this clonotype was seen many times. This chain uses TRBV5-1 with TRBJ2-7, with D possibly TRBD1 on 5 matching bases. This CDR3 is 14 amino acids long. Looked up from germline, CDR1 is SGHRS and CDR2 is YFSETQ. Trimming took 0 bases from V and 2 from J, leaving 9 bases between them. As DNA, the CDR3 is TGCGCCAGCAGCTTGGGAGACAGCCCCTACGAGCAGTACTTC. Its translation is CASSLGDSPYEQYF.

The rearrangement joins TRBV19 to TRBJ1-4; TRBD1 matches 7 bases. This CDR3 has 15 residues. V shed 4 bases, J shed 8 bases, and the junction held 10 bases outside the gene matches. Germline assignment: CDR1 LNHDA and CDR2 SQIVND (reference sequence). The CDR3 spells CASSNRDSPNEKLFF. The DNA of the CDR3 is TGTGCCAGTAGTAACAGGGACAGTCCAAACGAAAAACTGTTTTTT.

The V gene is TRBV20-1, the J gene TRBJ2-7, with D perhaps matching TRBD2 (5 bases). CDR3 size: 14 residues. The V end was cut by 6 bases, the J end by 2 bases, with 17 bases between. Germline V gives CDR1 DFQATT, CDR2 SNEGSKA (reference sequence). For the CDR3, the DNA is TGCAGTGCGAGGCACCCACTAGTAACCTACGAGCAGTACGTC. Residues: CSARHPLVTYEQYV.

This chain uses TRBV27 with TRBJ1-2; D might be TRBD1 (6 bases). Trimming took off 6 bases at V and 2 bases at J, with 10 bases between the two ends. CDR1 is MNHEY, CDR2 SMNVEV, per germline (reference sequence). CDR3 size: 13 residues. CDR3 amino acids: CASRDSTNYGYTF. CDR3 sequence (DNA): TGTGCCAGCAGGGACAGCACAAACTATGGCTACACCTTC.

The chain combines TRBV27 with TRBJ2-7; D gene unclear. V lost 2 bases to trimming and J lost 3 bases, with 11 bases between them. The CDR3 is made up of 14 amino acids. Germline CDR1 reads MNHEY; CDR2 reads SMNVEV (reference sequence). The CDR3 DNA follows: TGTGCCAGCAGTTTAGCTGCGGAGTTCTACGAGCAGTACGTC. As protein: CASSLAAEFYEQYV.

The rearrangement joins TRBV27 to TRBJ2-5; 8 nucleotides line up with TRBD2. The V and J ends lost 1 base and 4 bases, in that order; junction bases with no gene match: 5. Per germline, CDR1 MNHEY and CDR2 SMNVEV (reference sequence). The CDR3 runs to 15 residues. The CDR3 protein is CASSLYGGARETQYF. In DNA form, the CDR3 reads TGTGCCAGCAGTTTATACGGGGGGGCGCGAGAGACCCAGTACTTC.

This clonotype was recorded a few times. J is TRBJ1-2 and V is TRBV5-4; perhaps TRBD1 as D (6 bases). Germline CDR1 and CDR2: SGHNT and YYREEE (reference sequence). This CDR3 is 13 amino acids long. The ends were cut back, 0 bases at V and 6 bases at J, with 9 bases in the middle. As DNA, the CDR3 is TGTGCCAGCAGCTTGGACAGGGCCCATGGCTACACCTTC. The encoded protein is CASSLDRAHGYTF.

There are many counts of this clonotype. V usage is TRBV24-1 and J usage is TRBJ2-3; TRBD2 aligns across 10 bases. Trimming removed 9 bases from V and 3 bases from J; junction bases left unmatched: 14. Germline values: CDR1 KGHDR, CDR2 SFDVKD. CDR3 length: 17 amino acids. CDR3 protein: CATEVKEGTSVTDTQYF. The CDR3 nucleotides read TGTGCCACCGAGGTTAAAGAAGGGACTAGCGTTACAGATACGCAGTATTTT.

This clonotype was recorded many times. The chain carries TRBV5-1 and TRBJ2-7; TRBD1 or TRBD2 may be the D gene (5 bases each). Trimming cost V 4 bases and J 0 bases, with 14 bases left between them. Germline V CDR1 and CDR2: SGHRS, YFSETQ. This CDR3 has 15 residues. CDR3 sequence: CASSPLPGTSYEQYF. CDR3 bases: TGCGCCAGCAGCCCACTTCCCGGGACCTCCTACGAGCAGTACTTC.

This clonotype was seen at least ten times. V and J are TRBV7-8 and TRBJ2-7; 9 bases align to TRBD1. Germline V gene data show CDR1 as SGHVS and CDR2 as FQNEAQ. The CDR3 is made up of 15 amino acids. Trimming took 0 bases from V and 2 from J; bases not matched to a gene: 2. The CDR3 here is CASSLAGQGPYEQYF. The CDR3 DNA follows: TGTGCCAGCAGCTTAGCGGGACAGGGCCCCTACGAGCAGTACTTC.

The J gene is TRBJ1-5, the V gene TRBV12-3 or TRBV12-4; D is ambiguous. The V end was cut by 3 bases, the J end by 3 bases, with 12 bases between. The CDR3 is made up of 15 amino acids. CDR3: CASSFGGSYNQPQHF. The CDR3 bases are TGTGCCAGCAGTTTCGGAGGGTCCTACAATCAGCCCCAGCATTTT.

This clonotype was seen ten or more times. This chain connects TRBV7-2 to TRBJ2-4; no definite D call. This CDR3 contains 15 residues. The ends were cut back, 3 bases at V and 1 base at J, with 10 bases in the middle. Germline V lookup: CDR1 SGHTA, CDR2 FQGNSA. CDR3 sequence reads: CASSLAMVAKNIQYF. In DNA, the CDR3 is TGTGCCAGCAGCTTGGCTATGGTCGCCAAAAACATTCAGTACTTC.